This entry is about one T cell receptor beta chain. Its antigen is as yet unknown. Trimming removed 0 bases from V and 5 bases from J, with 8 bases in between. CDR1 and CDR2 from the germline V gene are SGDLS and YYNGEE. The CDR3 totals 13 residues. The sample is drawn from a study of T cell responses to AZD1222 COVID-19 vaccine. General study points: Repertoire collection took place solely once the T cell response had peaked. In the spike-specific TCR repertoire, nearly half reportedly target unmutated variant regions. Clonal diversity may have been underestimated in mostly white British donors. Breadth and depth of Spike-specific TCRs rose after two AZD1222 doses.

Clones were read by immunoSEQ multiplex PCR, and TCRdb kept only the in-frame ones, dropping some. This sample has 150,000 or so clones; roughly 94% occur once, and the top ten carry about 0.6%. The TCR originated in an adult in good health. The chain recombines TRBV9 with TRBJ1-1; the D is unclear. The material was peripheral blood, obtained on day 0 of AZD1222 vaccination. Here the CDR3 reads CASSVGVGTEAFF. Written as DNA, the CDR3 is TGTGCCAGCAGCGTAGGGGTTGGGACTGAAGCTTTCTTT.